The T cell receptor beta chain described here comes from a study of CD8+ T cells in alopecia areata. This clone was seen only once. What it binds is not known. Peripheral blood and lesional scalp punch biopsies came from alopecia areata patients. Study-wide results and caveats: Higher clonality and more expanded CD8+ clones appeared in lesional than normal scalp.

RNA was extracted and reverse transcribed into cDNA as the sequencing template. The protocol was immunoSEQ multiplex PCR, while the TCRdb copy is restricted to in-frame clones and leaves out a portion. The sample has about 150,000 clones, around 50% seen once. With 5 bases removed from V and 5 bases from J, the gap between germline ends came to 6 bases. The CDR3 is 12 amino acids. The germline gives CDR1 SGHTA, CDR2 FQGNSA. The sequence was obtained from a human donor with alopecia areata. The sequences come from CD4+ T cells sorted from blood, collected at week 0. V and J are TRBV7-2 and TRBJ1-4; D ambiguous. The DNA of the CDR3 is TGTGCCAGCAGCCCAGTGAATGAAAAACTGTTTTTT. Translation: CASSPVNEKLFF.